The T cell receptor beta chain described here comes from a study of cytomegalovirus exposure and HLA in healthy donors. Study details: In an early release, HLA-typed donors contributed tens of millions of unique TCR sequences. Study-level findings and limits: Most subjects had HLA-A and HLA-B alleles reportedly predicted accurately by TCR beta sequences. Sequencing artifact likely explains a cluster of highly shared sequence variants.

As for this clone: Its antigen is not identified.

PCR employed 60 Vbeta and 13 Jbeta primers. The table came from immunoSEQ multiplex PCR; TCRdb's copy has only in-frame clones and leaves some out. The listing records approximately 170,000 clones. CDR1 and CDR2 (germline): MNHNS, SASEGT. Trimming cost V 2 bases and J 16 bases, with 12 bases left between them. The CDR3 consists of 11 residues. This chain uses TRBV6-1 with TRBJ1-5, with a tentative D call TRBD1 (5 bases). The sample consisted of PBMCs. The receptor was isolated from a woman aged 18 to 35 in good health and CMV-seropositive. This chain's CDR3 is CASSEKGATHF. For the CDR3, the DNA is TGTGCCAGCAGTGAAAAAGGGGCCACACATTTT.